This paragraph covers one TCR beta chain sequence. This clone was recorded only once. Its antigen remains unidentified. No clone much larger than this one lies a single base away; base qualities are absent. Trimming removed 0 bases from V and 3 bases from J; the gene matches leave 1 base unexplained. From its cysteine to its phenylalanine, the CDR3 spans 14 amino acids. The CDR3 DNA has 42 bases and is translated from base 1. From a lookup of the germline V gene, CDR1 and CDR2 are MGHRA and YSYEKL. This sample is drawn from a study of shared clonotypes between healthy human individuals (dated by TCRdb to between 2020 and 2021). With regard to the full study: Two women and a few men aged 18 to 49 years were included in the cohort. For each donor, three plates each were used for CD4 naive and CD4 memory, two plates were used for CD8 naive, and one plate was used for CD8 memory. Libraries were prepared and TCR repertoires were sequenced by different laboratories using diverse techniques, in order to increase sequencing depth and limit assay-specific biases. Per donor, leukapheresis produced somewhere between about 0.94 and 9.5 billion PBMCs. The study deeply sequenced blood TCR repertoires of about five healthy adults to estimate repertoire size and the extent of clonotype sharing between individuals.

What the work shows at the level of the full study, not this receptor alone: Because the study included a small number of donors, the genetic and exposure-history diversity represented was limited. Sharing across four donors was observed for about 5% of naive CD4, under 4% of naive CD8, roughly 2.4% of memory CD4, and about 0.39% of memory CD8 clonotypes. Pairwise subsampling indicated that sequencing depth was expected to affect the degree of clonotype sharing among donors. Even with the large sequencing depth, rarefaction of the sorted-subset datasets indicated that sequencing was incomplete. Larger estimated clonotype richness was generally found for naive subsets than for memory subsets. Sampling was limited to blood, and TCR repertoires in tissue likely differ from TCR repertoires in blood. Compared with non-shared clonotypes, the clonotypes found in all four sorted-subset donors had higher generation probabilities.

Donors were healthy HIV-negative adults with no recently reported acute infections or vaccinations. All donors were Caucasian adults living in Nashville, Tennessee, USA. CD4+ T cells were enriched by magnetic negative selection; naive cells were then positively selected on CD45RA, and the negative fraction formed the memory subset. Blood was collected by leukapheresis, and PBMCs were isolated by Ficoll-Histopaque density gradient centrifugation and then cryopreserved in liquid nitrogen vapor phase. Purity and quantity of every magnetically sorted T cell population were checked by analytical flow cytometry. Genomic DNA was isolated from every sorted fraction and measured by UV absorbance on a Nanodrop 2000c. Using the deep immunoSEQ assay, multiplex PCR amplified TCR CDR3 regions from genomic DNA. Extracted genomic DNA from each cell subset was distributed evenly across all wells of several immunoSEQ 96-well plates, and each plate was treated as a replicate. Each replicate PCR for sorted subsets received roughly 0.2 ug genomic DNA, equal to 28,000 or so T cell genomes. Purified libraries were measured with a Qubit 3.0 fluorometer, size-checked on a Bioanalyzer 2100, and measured again with the KAPA Library Quantification kit. Every immunoSEQ 96-well plate was sequenced on a separate single-read 150-cycle Illumina NextSeq 550 flow cell. The paper's data handling went like this. The immunoSEQ output contained only junctional sequences without quality scores, so filtering could not match that applied to full-length reads. To assign V/J genes and CDR3, sequences were annotated against IMGT germline references using PyIR, a Python wrapper for IgBLAST v1.9. Reads with weak V/J assignments (E-value above 1e-6), missing CDR3, stop codons, out-of-frame junctions, or ambiguous translated residues were removed. V3J clonotypes were defined as sequences sharing an identical inferred V gene, J gene, and CDR3 amino acid sequence. Percentage overlap between repertoires was computed as shared unique clonotypes divided by the size of the smaller repertoire. Richness of each repertoire was evaluated using RTK rarefaction, the Chao1 estimator, and Recon v2.1 estimates of unobserved clonotypes. For all TCRbeta clonotypes obtained by the gDNA method from four donors, generation probabilities were computed with OLGA. This immuneACCESS table, as held by TCRdb, lists in-frame sequences with V and J called but not all clones. Of the missing ones, under half trace to an unresolved V gene in checked studies; the others have no known cause. From that table come the V and J calls and clone size; the DNA was used to work out D and trimming. This sample holds around 600,000 clones; 97% were observed only once. The top ten constitute about 0.06% of the sample.

The sequenced material came from naive CD4+ T cells sorted from blood. In the paper's terms, the cell subset or site label means: CD45RA+ positively selected. This TCR was sampled from a woman aged 25 to 39 in good health. The chain joins TRBV4-1 to TRBJ2-7, and TRBD1 aligns with 8 junction nucleotides. The DNA sequence is as follows: TGCGCCAGCAGCCAAGAGGACAGGGTCTACGAGCAGTACTTC. Its coded protein is CASSQEDRVYEQYF.